These 30 T cell receptor beta chains were all obtained from the same sample, sequenced in a study of chemoradiotherapy in HPV16-positive cancers. Profiled with immunoSEQ multiplex PCR; TCRdb holds only in-frame clones, not every one. The table has 7,500 to 8,000 clones, about 84% seen once. Sample collection was performed from a patient who underwent chemoradiotherapy. Source of these receptors: a human donor with HPV-associated anogenital cancer.

The V call is TRBV5-3, the J call TRBJ2-3, with 9 bases matching TRBD2. TRBV5-3 belongs to the ORF category, with a function that is uncertain. CDR3 length equals 15 residues. The junction had 10 bases not matched to a gene; V was cut back by 5 bases and J by 6 bases. CDR3 sequence: CARRSSGTSRDTQYF. The CDR3 bases are TGTGCCAGAAGATCTTCCGGGACTAGCAGGGATACGCAGTATTTT.

The chain combines TRBV6-4 with TRBJ1-5; 7 bases align to TRBD1. The trim removed 3 bases at V and 6 bases at J, leaving 5 bases unmatched. This CDR3 is built from 14 residues. The germline V gene has CDR1 MRHNA and CDR2 SNTAGT. This CDR3 is CASSEQGRGQPQHF. The CDR3 DNA reads as TGTGCCAGCAGTGAACAGGGGCGCGGTCAGCCCCAGCATTTT.

This chain links TRBV28 with TRBJ2-5, with 7 bases aligning to TRBD1. V shed 4 bases and J 2 bases; nucleotides not matched to a gene: 4. The CDR3 length is 14 residues. Germline CDR1 and CDR2: MDHEN and SYDVKM. The CDR3 region has the DNA TGTGCCAGCAGTTCCACAGGGGTGCAAGAGACCCAGTACTTC. It specifies CASSSTGVQETQYF.

The chain carries TRBV5-6 and TRBJ1-5; D is possibly TRBD1 (6 bases). CDR3 length: 14 residues. Trimming shortened V by 0 bases and J by 4 bases, and 8 bases separated the two germline ends. The V gene's germline CDR1 is SGHDT and CDR2 YYEEEE. CDR3 loop: CASSLGRGNQPQHF. DNA for the CDR3: TGTGCCAGCAGCTTGGGAAGGGGGAATCAGCCCCAGCATTTT.

V usage is TRBV7-2 and J usage is TRBJ1-6; no firm D call. This CDR3 region has 14 residues. Germline V gives CDR1 SGHTA, CDR2 FQGNSA. V was trimmed by 2 bases and J by 6 bases, leaving 8 bases between them. CDR3 in amino acids: CASSLSSLNSPLHF. CDR3 nucleotide sequence: TGTGCCAGCAGCTTAAGCAGTCTTAATTCACCCCTCCACTTT.

In this sample, this clone turned up once. The genes are TRBV9 and TRBJ2-1; 9 nucleotides align to TRBD2. V was pared by 4 bases and J by 5 bases, with 7 bases of the junction left unmatched. The CDR3 totals 15 residues. Germline assignment: CDR1 SGDLS and CDR2 YYNGEE. The CDR3 DNA follows: TGTGCCAGCAGCCCCCGGACTAGCGCGCACAATGAGCAGTTCTTC. Its translation is CASSPRTSAHNEQFF.

The chain uses TRBV18 and TRBJ2-3; a possible D gene is TRBD2 (6 bases). Germline values: CDR1 KGHSH, CDR2 LQKENI. The CDR3 loop spans 14 amino acids. Trimming left V 3 bases short and J 1 base short, with 8 bases between. CDR3 nucleotides: TGTGCCAGCTCACCTAGCGGCCGCACAGATACGCAGTATTTT. Translation gives CASSPSGRTDTQYF.

The genes are TRBV2 and TRBJ2-5; 7 nucleotides match TRBD2. Unmatched junction bases numbered 7, after V lost 5 bases and J lost 4 bases. The germline CDR1 and CDR2 sequences are SNHLY and FYNNEI. The CDR3 spans 14 residues. For the CDR3, the DNA is TGTGCCAGCAGTATAGCGTGGGAGGGAGAGACCCAGTACTTC. It specifies CASSIAWEGETQYF.

The chain is built from TRBV28 and TRBJ2-7; 12 bases match TRBD1. Germline CDR1 is MDHEN and CDR2 is SYDVKM. V gave up 3 bases and J gave up 5 bases; unmatched junction bases: 5. The CDR3 is 15 residues long. Written as DNA, the CDR3 is TGTGCCAGCAGTTTCCAGGGACAGGGGGCGGACGAGCAGTACTTC. It is translated as CASSFQGQGADEQYF.

V gene TRBV5-6 combines with J gene TRBJ1-1; 7 bases agree with TRBD1. The length of the CDR3 is 14 residues. Germline assignment: CDR1 SGHDT and CDR2 YYEEEE. The V gene end was trimmed by 0 bases and the J gene end by 10 bases; junction bases not matched to a gene: 9. CDR3 bases: TGTGCCAGCAGCTTGGTAGACAGGGCAGGTGGAGCTTTCTTT. Its protein is CASSLVDRAGGAFF.

V is TRBV11-2 and J is TRBJ2-5; D unresolved. Germline V gives CDR1 SGHAT, CDR2 FQNNGV. The CDR3 spans 12 residues. Trimming left V 5 bases short and J 1 base short, with 5 bases between. CDR3 amino acids: CASSPGQETQYF. In nucleotides, the CDR3 is TGTGCCAGCAGCCCGGGCCAAGAGACCCAGTACTTC. Variable domain in full (rest from reference TRBV11-2 and TRBJ2-5): EAGVAQSPRYKIIEKRQSVAFWCNPISGHATLYWYQQILGQGPKLLIQFQNNGVVDDSQLPKDRFSAERLKGVDSTLKIQPAKLEDSAVYLCASSPGQETQYFGPGTRLLVL.

The V call is TRBV5-1, the J call TRBJ1-2, with D tentatively TRBD1 (5 bases). Deletions cut 4 bases from V and 6 bases from J, with 19 bases between. In germline, CDR1 is SGHRS, CDR2 YFSETQ. The CDR3 totals 15 residues. CDR3 nucleotide sequence: TGCGCCAGCAGCGTCCCAACGGACGGGACGGATGGCTACACCTTC. This gives the protein CASSVPTDGTDGYTF.

The chain joins TRBV6-5 to TRBJ1-6; unclear D gene. This CDR3 region has 15 residues. Trimming left V 1 base short and J 8 bases short, with 12 bases between. Germline assignment: CDR1 MNHEY and CDR2 SVGAGI. CDR3 loop: CASSYWQLGDSPLHF. The DNA of the CDR3 is TGTGCCAGCAGTTACTGGCAGCTGGGCGATTCACCCCTCCACTTT.

V usage is TRBV28 and J usage is TRBJ2-7; 12 bases line up with TRBD2. V shed 8 bases, J shed 3 bases, and the junction held 26 bases outside the gene matches. CDR3 length equals 21 residues. CDR1 MDHEN and CDR2 SYDVKM come from the germline V gene. In DNA, the CDR3 is TGTGCCAGCGGTCCCGTTTGGTCTGGGACCCGAGGACTAGCGGGATTCTACGAGCAGTACTTC. Its protein is CASGPVWSGTRGLAGFYEQYF.

This clone was seen a few times. The rearrangement links TRBV15 to TRBJ1-3; D is unresolved. The length of the CDR3 is 17 residues. Germline V gene lookup returns CDR1 LNHNV and CDR2 YYDKDF (reference sequence). V shed 0 bases and J shed 0 bases, with 12 bases lying between them. CDR3 sequence: CATSRDLGQVSGNTIYF. The CDR3 DNA follows: TGTGCCACCAGCAGAGATCTTGGGCAGGTCTCTGGAAACACCATATATTTT.

The chain recombines TRBV19 with TRBJ1-2; no clear D gene. Germline CDR1 reads LNHDA; CDR2 reads SQIVND (reference sequence). This CDR3 is built from 14 residues. Trimming took off 3 bases at V and 4 bases at J, with 12 bases between the two ends. The CDR3 reads CASSMVGRFYGYTF. In DNA form, the CDR3 reads TGTGCCAGTAGTATGGTCGGACGGTTCTATGGCTACACCTTC. Combining the CDR3 with reference TRBV19 and TRBJ1-2 gives the whole variable domain DGGITQSPKYLFRKEGQNVTLSCEQNLNHDAMYWYRQDPGQGLRLIYYSQIVNDFQKGDIAEGYSVSREKKESFPLTVTSAQKNPTAFYLCASSMVGRFYGYTFGSGTRLTVV.

The chain joins TRBV11-2 to TRBJ2-3; D not resolved. The CDR3 runs to 14 residues. Trimming removed 0 bases at V and 4 bases at J, with 8 bases between. The germline CDR1 and CDR2 sequences are SGHAT and FQNNGV. The CDR3 reads CASSLDGIPDTQYF. The CDR3 region has the DNA TGTGCCAGCAGCTTAGATGGGATTCCAGATACGCAGTATTTT.

J is TRBJ2-7 and V is TRBV5-6; D may be TRBD1 (5 bases). This CDR3 is 13 amino acids long. The germline V gene has CDR1 SGHDT and CDR2 YYEEEE. The V end was cut by 0 bases, the J end by 2 bases, with 6 bases between. CDR3 nucleotides: TGTGCCAGCAGCTTGGGGGGCCCCTACGAGCAGTACTTC. It codes for CASSLGGPYEQYF. The whole variable domain, filled in from reference TRBV5-6 and TRBJ2-7, reads DAGVTQSPTHLIKTRGQQVTLRCSPKSGHDTVSWYQQALGQGPQFIFQYYEEEERQRGNFPDRFSGHQFPNYSSELNVNALLLGDSALYLCASSLGGPYEQYFGPGTRLTVT.

The rearrangement joins TRBV5-1 to TRBJ2-3; 8 positions agree with TRBD2. Germline V gives CDR1 SGHRS, CDR2 YFSETQ. With V trimmed by 9 bases and J by 4 bases, 10 bases remained unmatched. The CDR3 covers 14 residues. The CDR3 DNA reads as TGCGCCAACTTTAGCGGGGTAACGGCAGATACGCAGTATTTT. Translation: CANFSGVTADTQYF.

V usage is TRBV7-2 and J usage is TRBJ2-7; TRBD1 is a possible D gene (6 bases). This CDR3 has 13 residues. V lost 5 bases and J lost 7, with 15 bases in between. From germline, CDR1 is SGHTA and CDR2 FQGNSA. This CDR3 reads CASSQVPDREQYF. CDR3 nucleotide sequence: TGTGCCAGCAGCCAAGTCCCGGACAGAGAGCAGTACTTC.

V and J are TRBV2 and TRBJ1-1; no clear D gene. The CDR3 is 14 amino acids. Germline assignment: CDR1 SNHLY and CDR2 FYNNEI. V lost 7 bases to trimming and J lost 1 base, with 13 bases between them. The CDR3, as DNA: TGTGCCAGCACCCTCCGGGGAGAGAACACTGAAGCTTTCTTT. Translated: CASTLRGENTEAFF.

A single count supports this clone. The V call is TRBV9, the J call TRBJ2-7; 8 bases fit TRBD2. This CDR3 has 14 amino acids. Germline assignment: CDR1 SGDLS and CDR2 YYNGEE. Trimming at V came to 4 bases and at J to 5 bases, leaving 8 bases not matched to a gene. CDR3 in DNA: TGTGCCAGCAGCCAGCGGGAGCGGCCCCACGAGCAGTACTTC. Encoded protein: CASSQRERPHEQYF.

The chain uses TRBV28 and TRBJ1-5; 10 bases are a match to TRBD1. This CDR3 spans 18 amino acids. V was pared by 5 bases and J by 1 base, with 11 bases of the junction left unmatched. Germline loops: CDR1 MDHEN, CDR2 SYDVKM. The CDR3 DNA reads as TGTGCCAGCAGTGCAAGGACAGGGGGACTTGGAAGCAATCAGCCCCAGCATTTT. Protein sequence: CASSARTGGLGSNQPQHF.

The chain employs TRBV4-1 and TRBJ2-2; D unresolved. V lost 1 base and J lost 2, with 2 bases in between. The CDR3 length is 13 residues. Germline V CDR1 and CDR2: MGHRA, YSYEKL. For the CDR3, the DNA is TGCGCCAGCAGCCAAGGAAACACCGGGGAGCTGTTTTTT. It encodes CASSQGNTGELFF.

This clone turned up a few times. The chain is built from TRBV19 and TRBJ1-6; 9 bases match TRBD1. The trim removed 3 bases at V and 9 bases at J, leaving 3 bases unmatched. The CDR3 loop spans 14 amino acids. Germline CDR1 reads LNHDA; CDR2 reads SQIVND (reference sequence). CDR3 protein: CASSMGQGGSPLHF. The CDR3 DNA reads TGTGCCAGTAGTATGGGACAGGGCGGTTCACCCCTCCACTTT.

The chain links TRBV29-1 to TRBJ2-3, with 7 bases matching TRBD2. V lost 7 bases and J lost 1; bases outside the gene matches: 8. Germline V gene data show CDR1 as SQVTM and CDR2 as ANQGSEA. The CDR3 loop spans 14 amino acids. For the CDR3, the DNA is TGCAGCGCCAGTCGGGGGGTGGGCACAGATACGCAGTATTTT. It encodes CSASRGVGTDTQYF.

This chain connects TRBV5-4 to TRBJ1-2, with a possible D match to TRBD1 (5 bases). The CDR3 is 15 amino acids. Per the germline V gene, CDR1 is SGHNT and CDR2 is YYREEE (reference sequence). Trimming cost V 4 bases and J 2 bases, with 15 bases left between them. CDR3 region: CASSRRRGNNYGYTF. CDR3 nucleotides: TGTGCCAGCAGCCGCAGGCGGGGGAACAACTATGGCTACACCTTC.

This chain joins TRBV4-2 and TRBJ2-3; the match to TRBD2 covers 10 bases. V trimming: 0 bases; J trimming: 1 base; junction bases outside the gene matches: 7. Looked up from germline, CDR1 is LGHNA and CDR2 is YNFKEQ. The length of the CDR3 is 18 residues. The DNA of the CDR3 is TGTGCCAGCAGCCAAGAGAGAGCGGGGGGGCCTCGCACAGATACGCAGTATTTT. Amino acid sequence: CASSQERAGGPRTDTQYF.

CDR3 residues: CASSLGGGYEQYF. The CDR3 DNA reads as TGCGCCAGCAGCTTGGGGGGGGGTTACGAGCAGTACTTC. This chain uses TRBV5-1 with TRBJ2-7, with 7 bases that match TRBD2. The CDR3 runs to 13 residues. Germline V CDR1 and CDR2: SGHRS, YFSETQ. The V segment lost 0 bases and the J segment 4 bases; nucleotides outside the gene matches: 1.

The V gene is TRBV28, the J gene TRBJ1-2; no clear D. This CDR3 is built from 15 residues. With 6 bases removed from V and 8 bases from J, the gap between germline ends came to 22 bases. Germline values: CDR1 MDHEN, CDR2 SYDVKM. The CDR3 bases are TGTGCCAGCAGGATGATAGGTCCATCCCTATCCGGCTACACCTTC. It is translated as CASRMIGPSLSGYTF.